This T cell receptor (beta chain) was profiled in a study of technical replicates of blood from a handful of donors (dated by TCRdb to about 2017). In the case of this clone: The target of this receptor is not known. No quality values exist for individual bases; no much larger clone is one base distant.

The library was produced with the immunoSEQ multiplex PCR assay. The table was pulled from immuneACCESS by TCRdb, which kept in-frame rearrangements only. Such tables lose some clones; where checked, under half of the loss comes from unresolved V genes, and the rest has no known cause. The sample data list approximately 75,000 clones, and nearly 98% of these were observed just once. Of the sample, around 0.3% falls within the top ten clones. The TCR was taken from a human donor in good health. Sequencing input: T cells isolated from PBMCs.

The base sequence is TGTGCCAGCACCCTGGGGTTATCACAGGGACAAGCTTTCTTT. It specifies CASTLGLSQGQAFF. The sequence is built from TRBV6-5 and TRBJ1-1, and TRBD1 may be the D gene, going by 6 matching bases. V gives up 7 bases and J gives up 9 bases, and the segment between their germline ends measures 21 bases. The germline V gene provides CDR1 MNHEY and CDR2 SVGAGI. The CDR3 holds 14 amino acids from the cysteine to the phenylalanine. Only the CDR3 part of the read is kept: 42 bases, read in frame from the first base.